The T cell receptor beta chain described here comes from a study of T cells in Graves' hyperthyroidism and ophthalmopathy. This clonotype was seen at least ten times. Amplification targeted TCR beta CDR3 regions from RNA transcripts. A set of HTBI primers served as the primers for a first-round RT-PCR of the TCR CDR3. A single record per CDR3 protein comes from TCRdb applying MiXCR to the multiplex PCR reads. The data contain around 490,000 distinct CDR3 sequences, about 20% of them seen just once; the ten biggest clones take up approximately 48%. The receptor was isolated from a man in his forties with Graves' ophthalmopathy. Sequencing input: blood.

CDR3 protein: CASSSSGGGELFF. CDR3 coding DNA: TGTGCCAGCTCGTCTAGCGGTGGCGGGGAGCTGTTTTTT. The genes are TRBV18 and TRBJ2-2; TRBD2 aligns across 7 bases. This CDR3 comprises 13 residues. CDR1 is KGHSH and CDR2 is LQKENI in the germline V gene. V trimming: 6 bases; J trimming: 7 bases; junction bases outside the gene matches: 5.